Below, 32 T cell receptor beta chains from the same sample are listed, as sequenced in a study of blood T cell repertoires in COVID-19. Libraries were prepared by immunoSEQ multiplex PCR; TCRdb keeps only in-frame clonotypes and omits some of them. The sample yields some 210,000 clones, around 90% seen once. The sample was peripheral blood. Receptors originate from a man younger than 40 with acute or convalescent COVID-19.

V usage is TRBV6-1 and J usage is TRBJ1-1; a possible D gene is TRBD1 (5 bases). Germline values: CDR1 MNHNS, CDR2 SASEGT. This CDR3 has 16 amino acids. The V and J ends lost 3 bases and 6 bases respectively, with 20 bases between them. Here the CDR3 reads CASSDPRWGGRAEAFF. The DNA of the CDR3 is TGTGCCAGCAGTGACCCCCGGTGGGGGGGAAGGGCTGAAGCTTTCTTT.

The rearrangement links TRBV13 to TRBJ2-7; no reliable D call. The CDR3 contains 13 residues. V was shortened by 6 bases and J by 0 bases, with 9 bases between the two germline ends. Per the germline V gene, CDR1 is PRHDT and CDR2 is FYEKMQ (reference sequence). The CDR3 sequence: CASRDPGSYEQYF. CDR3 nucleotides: TGTGCCAGCAGAGACCCAGGCTCCTACGAGCAGTACTTC. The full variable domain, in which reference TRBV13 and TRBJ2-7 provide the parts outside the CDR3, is AAGVIQSPRHLIKEKRETATLKCYPIPRHDTVYWYQQGPGQDPQFLISFYEKMQSDKGSIPDRFSAQQFSDYHSELNMSSLELGDSALYFCASRDPGSYEQYFGPGTRLTVT.

The CDR3 sequence is CASSQKSLAPYGYTF. In DNA form, the CDR3 reads TGTGCCAGCAGCCAAAAGAGCCTTGCACCCTATGGCTACACCTTC. The chain is built from TRBV6-5 and TRBJ1-2, with unresolved D. With 6 bases removed from V and 4 bases from J, the gap between germline ends came to 18 bases. CDR3 length: 15 residues. Germline CDR1 is MNHEY and CDR2 is SVGAGI.

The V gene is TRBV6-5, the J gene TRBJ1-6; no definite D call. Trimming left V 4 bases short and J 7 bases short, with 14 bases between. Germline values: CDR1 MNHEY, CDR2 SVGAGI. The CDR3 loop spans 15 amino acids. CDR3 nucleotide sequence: TGTGCCAGCAGTTCTCCCGGGGATCGGAATTCACCCCTCCACTTT. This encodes CASSSPGDRNSPLHF.

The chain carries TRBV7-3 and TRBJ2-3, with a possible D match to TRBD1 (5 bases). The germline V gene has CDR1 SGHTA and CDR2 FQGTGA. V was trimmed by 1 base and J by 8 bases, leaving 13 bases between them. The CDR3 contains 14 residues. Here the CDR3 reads CASSLNPGRGTQYF. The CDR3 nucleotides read TGTGCCAGCAGCTTAAACCCCGGAAGGGGTACGCAGTATTTT.

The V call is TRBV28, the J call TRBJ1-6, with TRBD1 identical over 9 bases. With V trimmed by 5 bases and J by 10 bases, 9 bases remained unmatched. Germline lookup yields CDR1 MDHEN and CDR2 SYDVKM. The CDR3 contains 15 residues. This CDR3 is CASSRPDRGMSPLHF. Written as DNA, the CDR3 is TGTGCCAGCAGTCGCCCCGACAGGGGGATGTCACCCCTCCACTTT.

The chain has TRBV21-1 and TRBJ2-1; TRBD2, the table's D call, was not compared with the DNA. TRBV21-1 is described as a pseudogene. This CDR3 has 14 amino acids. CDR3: CASTPREEENEQFF. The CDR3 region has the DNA TGTGCCAGCACCCCCAGGGAGGAGGAAAATGAGCAGTTCTTC.

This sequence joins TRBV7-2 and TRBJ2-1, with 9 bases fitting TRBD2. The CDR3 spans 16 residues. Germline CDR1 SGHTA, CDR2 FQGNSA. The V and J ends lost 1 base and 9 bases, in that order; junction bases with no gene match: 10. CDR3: CASSLVSGGIEFEQFF. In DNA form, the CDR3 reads TGTGCCAGCAGCTTAGTGAGCGGGGGGATTGAATTTGAGCAGTTCTTC.

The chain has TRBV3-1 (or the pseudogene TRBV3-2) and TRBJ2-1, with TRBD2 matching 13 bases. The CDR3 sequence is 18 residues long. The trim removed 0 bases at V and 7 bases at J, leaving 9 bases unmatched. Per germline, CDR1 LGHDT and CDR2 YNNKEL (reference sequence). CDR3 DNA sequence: TGTGCCAGCAGCCAAGATAACGGACTAGCGGGAGTTTTGAATGAGCAGTTCTTC. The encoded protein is CASSQDNGLAGVLNEQFF.

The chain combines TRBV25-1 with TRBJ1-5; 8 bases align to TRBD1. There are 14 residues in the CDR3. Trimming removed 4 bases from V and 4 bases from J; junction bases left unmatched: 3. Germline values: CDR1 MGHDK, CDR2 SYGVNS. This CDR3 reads CASSGGQVNQPQHF. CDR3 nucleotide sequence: TGTGCCAGCAGTGGGGGACAGGTTAATCAGCCCCAGCATTTT.

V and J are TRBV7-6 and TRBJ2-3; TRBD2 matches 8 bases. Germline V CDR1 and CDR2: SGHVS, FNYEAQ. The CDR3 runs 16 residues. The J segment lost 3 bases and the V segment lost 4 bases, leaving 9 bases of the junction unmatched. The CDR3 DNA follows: TGTGCCAGCAGCTCCCTATACGGGAGGGATACAGATACGCAGTATTTT. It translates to CASSSLYGRDTDTQYF. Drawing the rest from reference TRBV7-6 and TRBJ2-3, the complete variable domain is GAGVSQSPRYKVTKRGQDVALRCDPISGHVSLYWYRQALGQGPEFLTYFNYEAQQDKSGLPNDRFSAERPEGSISTLTIQRTEQRDSAMYRCASSSLYGRDTDTQYFGPGTRLTVL.

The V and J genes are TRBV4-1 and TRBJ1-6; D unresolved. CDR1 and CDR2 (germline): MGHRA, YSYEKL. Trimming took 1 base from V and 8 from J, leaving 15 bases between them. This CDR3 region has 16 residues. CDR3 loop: CASSQALPLGDSPLHF. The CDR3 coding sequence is TGCGCCAGCAGCCAAGCTCTTCCTCTAGGAGATTCACCCCTCCACTTT.

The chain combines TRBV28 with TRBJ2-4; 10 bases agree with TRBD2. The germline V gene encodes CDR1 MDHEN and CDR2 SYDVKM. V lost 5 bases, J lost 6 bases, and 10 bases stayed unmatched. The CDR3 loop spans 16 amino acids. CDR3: CASSASLAGVTNIQYF. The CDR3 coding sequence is TGTGCCAGCAGTGCCTCCCTAGCGGGAGTTACAAACATTCAGTACTTC.

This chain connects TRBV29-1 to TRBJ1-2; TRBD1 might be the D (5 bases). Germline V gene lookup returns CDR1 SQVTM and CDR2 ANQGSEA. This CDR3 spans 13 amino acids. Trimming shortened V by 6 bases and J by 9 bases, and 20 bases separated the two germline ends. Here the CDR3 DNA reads TGCAGCGTGGTCGACAGCCTCGATATCAGCTACACCTTC. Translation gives CSVVDSLDISYTF. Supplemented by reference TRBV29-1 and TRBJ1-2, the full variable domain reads SAVISQKPSRDICQRGTSLTIQCQVDSQVTMMFWYRQQPGQSLTLIATANQGSEATYESGFVIDKFPISRPNLTFSTLTVSNMSPEDSSIYLCSVVDSLDISYTFGSGTRLTVV.

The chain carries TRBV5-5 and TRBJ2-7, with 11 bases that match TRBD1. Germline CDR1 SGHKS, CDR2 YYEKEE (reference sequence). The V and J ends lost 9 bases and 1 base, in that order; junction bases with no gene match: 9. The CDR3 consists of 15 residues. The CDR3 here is CATSTGTGGSYEQYF. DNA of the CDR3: TGTGCCACCTCGACAGGGACAGGGGGTTCCTACGAGCAGTACTTC.

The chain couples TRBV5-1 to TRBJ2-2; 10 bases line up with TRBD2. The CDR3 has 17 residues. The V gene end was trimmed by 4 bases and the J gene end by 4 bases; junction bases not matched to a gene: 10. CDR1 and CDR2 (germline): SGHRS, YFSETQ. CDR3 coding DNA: TGCGCCAGCAGCAAGAGCCTTAGCGGGGGGCCCACCGGGGAGCTGTTTTTT. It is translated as CASSKSLSGGPTGELFF.

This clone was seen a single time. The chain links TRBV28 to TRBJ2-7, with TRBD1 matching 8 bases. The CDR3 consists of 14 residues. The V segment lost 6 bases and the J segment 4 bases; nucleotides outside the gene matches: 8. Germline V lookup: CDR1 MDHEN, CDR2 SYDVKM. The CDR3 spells CASSMDRVAYEQYF. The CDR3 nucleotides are TGTGCCAGCAGCATGGACAGGGTAGCGTACGAGCAGTACTTC. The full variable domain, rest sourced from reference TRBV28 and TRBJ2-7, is DVKVTQSSRYLVKRTGEKVFLECVQDMDHENMFWYRQDPGLGLRLIYFSYDVKMKEKGDIPEGYSVSREKKERFSLILESASTNQTSMYLCASSMDRVAYEQYFGPGTRLTVT.

CDR3 protein: CASSSGQGLAKNIQYF. The CDR3 nucleotides are TGCGCCAGCAGCTCTGGACAGGGGCTAGCCAAAAACATTCAGTACTTC. This chain joins TRBV5-1 and TRBJ2-4; TRBD1 matches 9 bases. Per germline, CDR1 SGHRS and CDR2 YFSETQ. V trimming: 3 bases; J trimming: 0 bases; junction bases outside the gene matches: 4. CDR3 length: 16 residues.

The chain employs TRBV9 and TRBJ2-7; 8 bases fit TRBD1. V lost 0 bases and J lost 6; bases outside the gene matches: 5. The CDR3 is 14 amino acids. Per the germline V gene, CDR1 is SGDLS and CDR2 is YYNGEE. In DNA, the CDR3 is TGTGCCAGCAGCGTAGCTGTGACAGGGGCCGAGCAGTACTTC. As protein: CASSVAVTGAEQYF.

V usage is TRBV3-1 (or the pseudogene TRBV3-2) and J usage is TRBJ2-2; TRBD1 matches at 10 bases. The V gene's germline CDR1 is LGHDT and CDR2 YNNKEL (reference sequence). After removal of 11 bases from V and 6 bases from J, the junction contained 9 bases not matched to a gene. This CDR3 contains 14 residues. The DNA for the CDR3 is TGTGCCGCTACTCGGGGACAGGGGCCCGGGGAGCTGTTTTTT. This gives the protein CAATRGQGPGELFF.

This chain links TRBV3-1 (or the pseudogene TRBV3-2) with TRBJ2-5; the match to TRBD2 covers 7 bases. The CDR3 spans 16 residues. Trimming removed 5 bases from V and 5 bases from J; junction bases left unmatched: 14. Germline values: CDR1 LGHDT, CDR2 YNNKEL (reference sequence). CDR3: CASSWGGAVTRETQYF. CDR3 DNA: TGTGCCAGCAGCTGGGGAGGGGCCGTTACACGGGAGACCCAGTACTTC.

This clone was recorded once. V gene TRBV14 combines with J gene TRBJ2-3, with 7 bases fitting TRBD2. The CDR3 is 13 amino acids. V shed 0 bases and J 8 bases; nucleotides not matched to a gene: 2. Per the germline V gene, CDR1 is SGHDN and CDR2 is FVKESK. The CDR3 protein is CASSQDPSGTQYF. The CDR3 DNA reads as TGTGCCAGCAGCCAAGATCCTAGCGGTACGCAGTATTTT.

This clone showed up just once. CDR3 loop: CASSLGTGPAQPQHF. The CDR3 DNA reads TGTGCCAGCAGCTTAGGGACAGGGCCAGCTCAGCCCCAGCATTTT. The chain combines TRBV11-2 with TRBJ1-5, with TRBD1 matching over 8 bases. The CDR3 is made up of 15 amino acids. V lost 1 base and J lost 6; bases outside the gene matches: 5. Germline V gene sequence: CDR1 SGHAT, CDR2 FQNNGV.

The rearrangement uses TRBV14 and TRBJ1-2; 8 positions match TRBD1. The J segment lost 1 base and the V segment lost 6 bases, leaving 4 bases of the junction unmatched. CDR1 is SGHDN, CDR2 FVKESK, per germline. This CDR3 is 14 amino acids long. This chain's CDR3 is CASSVDRVNYGYTF. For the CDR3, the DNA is TGTGCCAGCAGTGTGGACAGGGTTAACTATGGCTACACCTTC.

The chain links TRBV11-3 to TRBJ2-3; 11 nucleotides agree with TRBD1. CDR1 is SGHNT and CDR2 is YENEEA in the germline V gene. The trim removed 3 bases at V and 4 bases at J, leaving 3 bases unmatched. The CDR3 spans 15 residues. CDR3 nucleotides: TGTGCCAGCAGCTTTGGGACAGGGGGAGCAGATACGCAGTATTTT. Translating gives CASSFGTGGADTQYF. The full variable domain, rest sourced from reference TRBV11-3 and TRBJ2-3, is EAGVVQSPRYKIIEKKQPVAFWCNPISGHNTLYWYLQNLGQGPELLIRYENEEAVDDSQLPKDRFSAERLKGVDSTLKIQPAELGDSAVYLCASSFGTGGADTQYFGPGTRLTVL.

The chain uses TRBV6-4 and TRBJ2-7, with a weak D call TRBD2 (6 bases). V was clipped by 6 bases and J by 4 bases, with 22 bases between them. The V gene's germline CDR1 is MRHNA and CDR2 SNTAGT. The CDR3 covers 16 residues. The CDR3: CASRHKSKSGSYEQYF. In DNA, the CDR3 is TGTGCCAGCAGGCATAAAAGTAAAAGCGGGTCTTACGAGCAGTACTTC.

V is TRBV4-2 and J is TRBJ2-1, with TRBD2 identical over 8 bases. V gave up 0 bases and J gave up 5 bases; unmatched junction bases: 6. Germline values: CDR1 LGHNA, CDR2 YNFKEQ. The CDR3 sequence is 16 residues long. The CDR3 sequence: CASSQELAVQNNEQFF. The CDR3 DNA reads TGTGCCAGCAGCCAAGAACTAGCGGTCCAAAACAATGAGCAGTTCTTC.

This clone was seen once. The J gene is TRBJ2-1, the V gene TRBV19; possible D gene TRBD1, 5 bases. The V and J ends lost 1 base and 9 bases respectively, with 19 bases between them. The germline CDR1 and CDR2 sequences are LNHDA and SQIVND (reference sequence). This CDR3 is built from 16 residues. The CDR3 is CASSIALNPQGSEQFF. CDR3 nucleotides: TGTGCCAGTAGTATAGCGCTAAATCCTCAGGGTAGTGAGCAGTTCTTC.

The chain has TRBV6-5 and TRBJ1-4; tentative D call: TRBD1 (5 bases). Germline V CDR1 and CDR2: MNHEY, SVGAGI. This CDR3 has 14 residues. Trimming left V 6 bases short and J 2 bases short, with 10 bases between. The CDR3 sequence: CASRTGHTNEKLFF. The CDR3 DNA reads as TGTGCCAGCAGAACCGGACATACTAATGAAAAACTGTTTTTT.

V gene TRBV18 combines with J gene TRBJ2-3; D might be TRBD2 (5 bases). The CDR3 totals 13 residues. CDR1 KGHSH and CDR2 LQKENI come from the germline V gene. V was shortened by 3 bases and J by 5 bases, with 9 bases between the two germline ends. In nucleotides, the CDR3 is TGTGCCAGCTCACCCCAAGGAGGAGATACGCAGTATTTT. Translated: CASSPQGGDTQYF. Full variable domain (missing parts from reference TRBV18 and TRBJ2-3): NAGVMQNPRHLVRRRGQEARLRCSPMKGHSHVYWYRQLPEEGLKFMVYLQKENIIDESGMPKERFSAEFPKEGPSILRIQQVVRGDSAAYFCASSPQGGDTQYFGPGTRLTVL.

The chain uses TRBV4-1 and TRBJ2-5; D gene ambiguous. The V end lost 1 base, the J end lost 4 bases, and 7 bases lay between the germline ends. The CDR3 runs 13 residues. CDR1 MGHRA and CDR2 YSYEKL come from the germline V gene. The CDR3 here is CASSQVLVETQYF. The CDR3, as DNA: TGCGCCAGCAGCCAAGTACTGGTAGAGACCCAGTACTTC.

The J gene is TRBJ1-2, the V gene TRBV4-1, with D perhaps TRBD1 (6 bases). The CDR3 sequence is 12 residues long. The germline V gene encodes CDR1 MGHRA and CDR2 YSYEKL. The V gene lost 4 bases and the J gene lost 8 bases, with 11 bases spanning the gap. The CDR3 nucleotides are TGCGCCAGCAGCCCCCAGGGGAAAGGCTACACCTTC. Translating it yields CASSPQGKGYTF.